What follows is one T cell receptor beta chain and its context. Trimming shortened V by 0 bases and J by 0 bases, and 6 bases separated the two germline ends. Germline loops: CDR1 GTSNPN, CDR2 SVGIG (reference sequence). This CDR3 has 13 amino acids. The assay was immunoSEQ multiplex PCR, and TCRdb's table has in-frame clones only and misses some. The sample consists of under 400,000 clones, around 87% of them appearing once. The entry originates in a study of blood T cell repertoires in COVID-19. The TCR originated in a man aged 35 to 55 in a cohort exposed to, infected with or recovered from COVID-19 (not recorded which). The chain recombines TRBV30 with TRBJ2-7; D gene ambiguous. Sequencing was performed on PBMCs or T cells enriched from blood (not recorded which). Here the CDR3 DNA reads TGTGCCTGGAGTGTTGCCAGCTCCTACGAGCAGTACTTC. Amino acid sequence: CAWSVASSYEQYF.